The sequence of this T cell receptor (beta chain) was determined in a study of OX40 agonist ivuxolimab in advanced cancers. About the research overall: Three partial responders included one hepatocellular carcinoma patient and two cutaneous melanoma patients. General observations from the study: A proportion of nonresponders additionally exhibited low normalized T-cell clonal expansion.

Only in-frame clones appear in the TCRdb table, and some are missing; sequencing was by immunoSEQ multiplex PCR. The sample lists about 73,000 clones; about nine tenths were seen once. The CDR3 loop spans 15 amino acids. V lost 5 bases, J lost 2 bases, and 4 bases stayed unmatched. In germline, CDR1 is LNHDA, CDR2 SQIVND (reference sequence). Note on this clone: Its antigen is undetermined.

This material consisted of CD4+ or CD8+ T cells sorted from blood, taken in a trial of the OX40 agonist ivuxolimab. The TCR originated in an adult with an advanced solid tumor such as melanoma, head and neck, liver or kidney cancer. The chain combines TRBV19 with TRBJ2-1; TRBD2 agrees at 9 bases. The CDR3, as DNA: TGTGCCAGTAGTCCCGGGACTAGCCCCTACAATGAGCAGTTCTTC. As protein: CASSPGTSPYNEQFF.